The 15 T cell receptor beta chains below all came from one sample that was sequenced in a study of T cell responses to AZD1222 COVID-19 vaccine (dated by TCRdb to about 2021). The sample's time point label is to be understood as: about 28 days (+/-7) after the second vaccine dose. Libraries were made using the immunoSEQ multiplex PCR assay. TCRdb took this table from immuneACCESS and kept in-frame rearrangements with V and J called. Such tables lack part of the clones; where checked against another copy, unresolved V genes explain under half of the gap, and the rest is unexplained. This sample gives 120,000 or so clones in total; 85% to 95% of them show up just once. The ten largest clones take up around 2.8% of the sample. The specimen comprised peripheral blood, sampled 28 days after the second AZD1222 dose. Receptor source: an adult who received the AZD1222 COVID-19 vaccine.

V is TRBV3-1 (or the pseudogene TRBV3-2) and J is TRBJ1-1, with D uncertain. The CDR3 has 14 amino acids. The germline V gene encodes CDR1 LGHDT and CDR2 YNNKEL (reference sequence). The V and J ends lost 6 bases and 4 bases respectively, with 15 bases between them. CDR3 nucleotide sequence: TGTGCCAGCAGGCGTGGAGACCTGGGCACTGAAGCTTTCTTT. Amino acid sequence: CASRRGDLGTEAFF.

V is TRBV7-9 and J is TRBJ2-2; 13 nucleotides line up with TRBD2. With 3 bases clipped from V and 0 bases from J, the junction kept 1 base outside the gene matches. This CDR3 has 17 amino acids. Germline CDR1 and CDR2: SEHNR and FQNEAQ (reference sequence). The DNA for the CDR3 is TGTGCCAGCAGCTTGGGACTAGCGGGGACGAACACCGGGGAGCTGTTTTTT. Translation gives CASSLGLAGTNTGELFF.

The chain joins TRBV5-4 to TRBJ1-6; D call uncertain. Germline V gene sequence: CDR1 SGHNT, CDR2 YYREEE (reference sequence). The ends were cut back, 4 bases at V and 8 bases at J, with 13 bases in the middle. This CDR3 has 14 amino acids. CDR3 coding DNA: TGTGCCAGCAGCCCGGGCCACGGGGATTCACCCCTCCACTTT. It is translated as CASSPGHGDSPLHF.

The chain is built from TRBV9 and TRBJ1-1; no clear D. The length of the CDR3 is 13 residues. The germline CDR1 and CDR2 sequences are SGDLS and YYNGEE. V was pared by 3 bases and J by 6 bases, with 12 bases between. The chain's CDR3 is CASSEENSAEAFF. CDR3 sequence (DNA): TGTGCCAGCAGCGAGGAGAATTCGGCTGAAGCTTTCTTT.

The chain joins TRBV6-5 to TRBJ1-2, with no clear D. Between the trimmed V and J ends, which lost 0 bases and 4 bases, there was a span of 9 bases. CDR1 is MNHEY, CDR2 SVGAGI, per germline. The CDR3 loop spans 14 amino acids. The CDR3 loop reads CASSYSRRSYGYTF. DNA of the CDR3: TGTGCCAGCAGTTACTCGAGACGAAGCTATGGCTACACCTTC.

This chain uses TRBV5-1 with TRBJ2-5; no reliable D call. The CDR3 runs to 15 residues. Per the germline V gene, CDR1 is SGHRS and CDR2 is YFSETQ. With 6 bases removed from V and 3 bases from J, the gap between germline ends came to 18 bases. This CDR3 is CASTTRASIKETQYF. For the CDR3, the DNA is TGCGCCAGCACTACTCGCGCCTCGATCAAAGAGACCCAGTACTTC.

Details on this clone: A much bigger clone sits one base away, suggesting this may be a read error. The chain joins TRBV6-2 or TRBV6-3 to TRBJ2-7; 7 bases agree with TRBD1. This CDR3 region has 14 residues. The ends lost 2 bases at V and 3 bases at J; junction bases unmatched: 4. Per the germline V gene, CDR1 is MNHEY and CDR2 is SVGEGT. The CDR3 sequence is CASSYGTEYYEQYF. In nucleotides, the CDR3 is TGTGCCAGCAGTTACGGGACAGAGTACTACGAGCAGTACTTC.

This sequence joins TRBV5-1 and TRBJ1-3, with TRBD1 as a possible D gene (6 bases). The germline gives CDR1 SGHRS, CDR2 YFSETQ. V was pared by 2 bases and J by 0 bases, with 15 bases between. The CDR3 is made up of 17 amino acids. CDR3 bases: TGCGCCAGCAGCTTCTATGAGCAGGGGCCCTCTGGAAACACCATATATTTT. Residues: CASSFYEQGPSGNTIYF.

This clone was recorded only once. Different DNA sequences within this sample yield the same CDR3. The V call is TRBV7-2, the J call TRBJ1-1; 7 bases align to TRBD1. V trimming: 6 bases; J trimming: 0 bases; junction bases outside the gene matches: 4. This CDR3 region has 14 residues. The germline CDR1 and CDR2 sequences are SGHTA and FQGNSA. The CDR3 protein is CASSPGTVNTEAFF. The CDR3 DNA follows: TGTGCCAGCAGTCCTGGGACAGTGAACACTGAAGCTTTCTTT.

CDR3 in DNA: TGTGCCAGTAGTACCGATCGGGGGGCCAACTATGGCTACACCTTC. This codes for CASSTDRGANYGYTF. This chain links TRBV19 with TRBJ1-2, with D perhaps TRBD1 (6 bases). CDR1 LNHDA and CDR2 SQIVND come from the germline V gene (reference sequence). V lost 4 bases to trimming and J lost 2 bases, with 14 bases between them. The CDR3 is made up of 15 amino acids. Full variable domain (rest looked up from reference TRBV19 and TRBJ1-2): DGGITQSPKYLFRKEGQNVTLSCEQNLNHDAMYWYRQDPGQGLRLIYYSQIVNDFQKGDIAEGYSVSREKKESFPLTVTSAQKNPTAFYLCASSTDRGANYGYTFGSGTRLTVV.

This chain connects TRBV28 to TRBJ2-6; possibly TRBD2 for D (5 bases). Germline assignment: CDR1 MDHEN and CDR2 SYDVKM. The V end was cut by 5 bases, the J end by 0 bases, with 8 bases between. The CDR3 covers 15 residues. CDR3 nucleotides: TGTGCCAGCAGTCGAGGGAGCTCTGGGGCCAACGTCCTGACTTTC. It yields the protein CASSRGSSGANVLTF.

CDR3 in DNA: TGTGCCAGCAGCCTCTCCAGCGGGGACACTGAAGCTTTCTTT. Encoded protein: CASSLSSGDTEAFF. This sequence joins TRBV11-3 and TRBJ1-1; D gene uncertain. Trimming left V 5 bases short and J 3 bases short, with 13 bases between. The CDR3 contains 14 residues. Germline lookup yields CDR1 SGHNT and CDR2 YENEEA. The full variable domain, with the rest looked up from reference TRBV11-3 and TRBJ1-1, is EAGVVQSPRYKIIEKKQPVAFWCNPISGHNTLYWYLQNLGQGPELLIRYENEEAVDDSQLPKDRFSAERLKGVDSTLKIQPAELGDSAVYLCASSLSSGDTEAFFGQGTRLTVV.

The chain employs TRBV7-9 and TRBJ1-1; D is undetermined. Between the trimmed V and J ends, which lost 3 bases and 4 bases, there was a span of 9 bases. The CDR3 consists of 13 residues. Germline V gene sequence: CDR1 SEHNR, CDR2 FQNEAQ (reference sequence). The CDR3 DNA sequence: TGTGCCAGCAGCTTCCCCCCCGCCACTGAAGCTTTCTTT. This codes for CASSFPPATEAFF.

This chain connects TRBV5-1 to TRBJ2-5; D may be TRBD2 (6 bases). V gave up 1 base and J gave up 9 bases, with 16 bases separating them. Germline V gene lookup returns CDR1 SGHRS and CDR2 YFSETQ. CDR3 size: 14 residues. This CDR3 reads CASSLMAAGGAQYF. Here the CDR3 DNA reads TGCGCCAGCAGCTTGATGGCAGCCGGAGGGGCCCAGTACTTC.

The gene calls are TRBV6-1 and TRBJ2-7, with D hard to call. In germline, CDR1 is MNHNS, CDR2 SASEGT. V lost 2 bases, J lost 3 bases, and 14 bases lay in between. The CDR3 covers 15 residues. CDR3 nucleotide sequence: TGTGCCAGCAGTGAACTAACGGGTGAAAACTACGAGCAGTACTTC. This codes for CASSELTGENYEQYF.